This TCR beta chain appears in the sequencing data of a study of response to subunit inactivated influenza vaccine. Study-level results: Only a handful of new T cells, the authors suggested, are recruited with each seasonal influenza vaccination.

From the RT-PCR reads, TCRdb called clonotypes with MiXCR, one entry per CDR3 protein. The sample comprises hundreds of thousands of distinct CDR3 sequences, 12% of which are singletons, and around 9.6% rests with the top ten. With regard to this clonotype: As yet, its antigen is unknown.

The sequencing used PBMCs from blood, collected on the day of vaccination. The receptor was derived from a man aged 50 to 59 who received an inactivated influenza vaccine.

The CDR3 DNA sequence: TGTGCCAGCAGCGGCGAACGGCGTGAGACCCAGTACTTC. It yields the protein CASSGERRETQYF. The rearrangement links TRBV2 to TRBJ2-5; D not certain. This CDR3 has 13 amino acids. Between the trimmed V and J ends, which lost 6 bases and 5 bases, there was a span of 13 bases. Germline V lookup: CDR1 SNHLY, CDR2 FYNNEI.